Below, 20 T cell receptor beta chains from the same sample are listed, as sequenced in a study of blood T cell repertoires in COVID-19 (dated by TCRdb to the early 2020s). The method behind the library was the immunoSEQ multiplex PCR assay. TCRdb obtained this table from immuneACCESS and retained in-frame rearrangements with V and J assigned. These tables miss some clones; where compared with another copy, unresolved V genes account for less than half of the shortfall, and the remainder is unexplained. The sample table contains a few hundred thousand clones; only one count was recorded for roughly nine tenths of them. The ten biggest clones cover 2.2% of the sample. The sample was peripheral blood. Receptor source: a woman aged 45-60 years who had recovered from COVID-19.

The chain joins TRBV7-9 to TRBJ2-7, with 7 bases matching TRBD2. Germline CDR1 SEHNR, CDR2 FQNEAQ (reference sequence). V dropped 4 bases and J dropped 4; count of bases not matched to a gene: 10. The CDR3 sequence is 15 residues long. This CDR3 reads CASSWSGTPLYEQYF. The CDR3 nucleotides are TGTGCCAGCAGCTGGAGCGGGACCCCCCTTTACGAGCAGTACTTC. The whole variable domain, filled in from reference TRBV7-9 and TRBJ2-7, reads DTGVSQNPRHKITKRGQNVTFRCDPISEHNRLYWYRQTLGQGPEFLTYFQNEAQLEKSRLLSDRFSAERPKGSFSTLEIQRTEQGDSAMYLCASSWSGTPLYEQYFGPGTRLTVT.

The rearrangement joins TRBV28 to TRBJ1-5, with D perhaps matching TRBD1 (5 bases). Germline CDR1 and CDR2: MDHEN and SYDVKM. The V gene lost 5 bases and the J gene lost 2 bases, with 10 bases spanning the gap. This CDR3 spans 14 amino acids. The DNA for the CDR3 is TGTGCCAGCAGTACTCCGACAGGCAATCAGCCCCAGCATTTT. This translates into CASSTPTGNQPQHF. Complete variable domain (other parts from reference TRBV28 and TRBJ1-5): DVKVTQSSRYLVKRTGEKVFLECVQDMDHENMFWYRQDPGLGLRLIYFSYDVKMKEKGDIPEGYSVSREKKERFSLILESASTNQTSMYLCASSTPTGNQPQHFGDGTRLSIL.

The V gene is TRBV7-2, the J gene TRBJ1-1; maybe TRBD1 (5 bases). V was shortened by 3 bases and J by 0 bases, with 8 bases between the two germline ends. The CDR3 loop spans 14 amino acids. Germline-derived CDR1 and CDR2 are SGHTA and FQGNSA. CDR3 amino acids: CASSFRTMNTEAFF. In DNA form, the CDR3 reads TGTGCCAGCAGCTTTCGGACAATGAACACTGAAGCTTTCTTT.

This chain joins TRBV5-1 and TRBJ2-7; tentatively, D is TRBD2 (5 bases). CDR1 is SGHRS, CDR2 YFSETQ, per germline. Trimming removed 6 bases from V and 3 bases from J, with 10 bases in between. The CDR3 consists of 12 residues. In DNA, the CDR3 is TGCGCCAGCAAAGGACGGGGCTACGAGCAGTACTTC. Translating it yields CASKGRGYEQYF. The whole variable domain, remainder taken from reference TRBV5-1 and TRBJ2-7, is KAGVTQTPRYLIKTRGQQVTLSCSPISGHRSVSWYQQTPGQGLQFLFEYFSETQRNKGNFPGRFSGRQFSNSRSEMNVSTLELGDSALYLCASKGRGYEQYFGPGTRLTVT.

With respect to this clone: Other DNA sequences in this specimen translate into the identical CDR3. This sequence joins TRBV5-4 and TRBJ1-2; 8 bases agree with TRBD1. Germline V lookup: CDR1 SGHNT, CDR2 YYREEE (reference sequence). There are 13 residues in the CDR3. The J segment lost 8 bases and the V segment lost 4 bases, leaving 7 bases of the junction unmatched. For the CDR3, the DNA is TGTGCCAGCAGCCCAGACAGGGGTCGGGGCTACACCTTC. It yields the protein CASSPDRGRGYTF.

The J gene is TRBJ2-7, the V gene TRBV9, with TRBD1 identical over 7 bases. Germline loops: CDR1 SGDLS, CDR2 YYNGEE. The CDR3 is 15 amino acids. J lost 1 base, V lost 3 bases, and 7 bases had no gene match. CDR3 sequence: CASSAMTGSSYEQYF. CDR3 bases: TGTGCCAGCAGCGCGATGACAGGGTCTTCCTACGAGCAGTACTTC.

The chain has TRBV19 and TRBJ2-1; D not certain. Germline assignment: CDR1 LNHDA and CDR2 SQIVND (reference sequence). Deletions cut 3 bases from V and 2 bases from J, with 14 bases between. The CDR3 is 16 amino acids. The CDR3 DNA sequence: TGTGCCAGTAGTATCCTCATACTACCCCCCTACAATGAGCAGTTCTTC. Its translation is CASSILILPPYNEQFF.

The CDR3 DNA follows: TGTGCCAGCAGTTTCCAGGGGACGCTAATGGGGACTGAAGCTTTCTTT. It translates to CASSFQGTLMGTEAFF. The genes are TRBV28 and TRBJ1-1; possible D gene TRBD1, 6 bases. The CDR3 consists of 16 residues. Trimming cost V 3 bases and J 5 bases, with 19 bases left between them. Looked up from germline, CDR1 is MDHEN and CDR2 is SYDVKM.

The rearrangement uses TRBV5-1 and TRBJ2-3, with D possibly being TRBD2 (6 bases). CDR1 and CDR2 (germline): SGHRS, YFSETQ. The CDR3 contains 15 residues. Trimming removed 4 bases from V and 1 base from J, with 13 bases in between. In nucleotides, the CDR3 is TGCGCCAGCAGCCCTTCCTGGGGGGGCACAGATACGCAGTATTTT. It is translated as CASSPSWGGTDTQYF.

J is TRBJ1-6 and V is TRBV6-2 or TRBV6-3, with D maybe TRBD1 (6 bases). Between the trimmed V and J ends, which lost 4 bases and 4 bases, there was a span of 11 bases. Germline V gene lookup returns CDR1 MNHEY and CDR2 SVGEGT. The CDR3 spans 15 residues. This CDR3 reads CASSFRGVYNSPLHF. As DNA, the CDR3 is TGTGCCAGCAGTTTCAGGGGAGTTTATAATTCACCCCTCCACTTT.

V gene TRBV3-1 (or the pseudogene TRBV3-2) combines with J gene TRBJ2-7; D ambiguous. Germline V lookup: CDR1 LGHDT, CDR2 YNNKEL (reference sequence). The CDR3 consists of 12 residues. V lost 0 bases and J lost 4, with 4 bases in between. The CDR3 spells CASSQDPYEQYF. CDR3 DNA sequence: TGTGCCAGCAGCCAAGATCCTTACGAGCAGTACTTC.

The V call is TRBV30, the J call TRBJ2-4; weak D call: TRBD1 (6 bases). Between the trimmed V and J ends, which lost 2 bases and 8 bases, there was a span of 22 bases. The V gene's germline CDR1 is GTSNPN and CDR2 SVGIG (reference sequence). This CDR3 has 16 amino acids. This chain's CDR3 is CAWSLPTGLNADIQYF. The DNA for the CDR3 is TGTGCCTGGAGTCTCCCAACAGGGTTGAATGCCGACATTCAGTACTTC.

This clone was detected only a few times. The chain recombines TRBV6-2 or TRBV6-3 with TRBJ2-1, with D possibly TRBD1 on 7 matching bases. The CDR3 length is 17 residues. V was trimmed by 4 bases and J by 7 bases, leaving 23 bases between them. Germline CDR1 is MNHEY and CDR2 is SVGEGT. The CDR3 region is CASSSLGTSLRGNEQFF. The CDR3 nucleotides are TGTGCCAGCAGTTCTCTCGGGACTTCCCTCAGGGGGAATGAGCAGTTCTTC.

The rearrangement joins TRBV7-2 to TRBJ2-5, with 10 positions matching TRBD2. Trimming took 3 bases from V and 5 from J; bases not matched to a gene: 3. This CDR3 comprises 14 residues. Germline CDR1 is SGHTA and CDR2 is FQGNSA. The CDR3 spells CASSLGLAMETQYF. CDR3 sequence (DNA): TGTGCCAGCAGCTTGGGACTAGCGATGGAGACCCAGTACTTC.

This chain uses TRBV28 with TRBJ2-7; D gene uncertain. V lost 1 base, J lost 0 bases, and 7 bases lay in between. CDR3 length: 14 residues. Germline V CDR1 and CDR2: MDHEN, SYDVKM. CDR3 protein: CASSLFGSSYEQYF. CDR3 in DNA: TGTGCCAGCAGTTTATTTGGCAGCTCCTACGAGCAGTACTTC.

This clone was found once. The chain recombines TRBV20-1 with TRBJ2-7; the D gene is possibly TRBD2 (5 bases). Looked up from germline, CDR1 is DFQATT and CDR2 is SNEGSKA (reference sequence). V shed 3 bases and J shed 3 bases, with 9 bases lying between them. This CDR3 is 12 amino acids long. The CDR3 protein is CSASRSGYEQYF. CDR3 coding DNA: TGCAGTGCTAGTCGAAGCGGCTACGAGCAGTACTTC.

The rearrangement joins TRBV9 to TRBJ1-2; tentative D call: TRBD1 (5 bases). V lost 3 bases and J 8 bases, leaving 17 bases between the germline ends. Germline-derived CDR1 and CDR2 are SGDLS and YYNGEE. The CDR3 is 14 residues long. CDR3 sequence reads: CASSDIRGEDGYTF. The CDR3 DNA is TGTGCCAGCAGCGACATTCGGGGGGAAGACGGCTACACCTTC. Together with reference TRBV9 and TRBJ1-2, the CDR3 gives the full variable domain: DSGVTQTPKHLITATGQRVTLRCSPRSGDLSVYWYQQSLDQGLQFLIQYYNGEERAKGNILERFSAQQFPDLHSELNLSSLELGDSALYFCASSDIRGEDGYTFGSGTRLTVV.

This clone was recorded once. V gene TRBV14 combines with J gene TRBJ1-2, with 7 bases identical to TRBD1. Trimming at V came to 2 bases and at J to 0 bases, leaving 9 bases not matched to a gene. This CDR3 has 17 residues. The V gene's germline CDR1 is SGHDN and CDR2 FVKESK. DNA of the CDR3: TGTGCCAGCAGCCAAAGGACAGGCCGGCGGACTAACTATGGCTACACCTTC. Protein sequence: CASSQRTGRRTNYGYTF.

The chain couples TRBV24-1 to TRBJ2-1, with 11 nucleotides matching TRBD1. V shed 4 bases, J shed 0 bases, and the junction held 10 bases outside the gene matches. Germline values: CDR1 KGHDR, CDR2 SFDVKD. CDR3 size: 19 residues. The CDR3 DNA sequence: TGTGCCACCAGTGACTCCGCCTGGGGGACAGGGGGCTCCTACAATGAGCAGTTCTTC. Encoded protein: CATSDSAWGTGGSYNEQFF.

The chain recombines TRBV9 with TRBJ2-7, with a tentative D call TRBD2 (5 bases). The CDR3 loop spans 14 amino acids. The ends were cut back, 0 bases at V and 6 bases at J, with 13 bases in the middle. Per the germline V gene, CDR1 is SGDLS and CDR2 is YYNGEE. The CDR3 loop reads CASSVGASRGEQYF. CDR3 sequence (DNA): TGTGCCAGCAGCGTAGGGGCGAGTCGGGGCGAGCAGTACTTC.